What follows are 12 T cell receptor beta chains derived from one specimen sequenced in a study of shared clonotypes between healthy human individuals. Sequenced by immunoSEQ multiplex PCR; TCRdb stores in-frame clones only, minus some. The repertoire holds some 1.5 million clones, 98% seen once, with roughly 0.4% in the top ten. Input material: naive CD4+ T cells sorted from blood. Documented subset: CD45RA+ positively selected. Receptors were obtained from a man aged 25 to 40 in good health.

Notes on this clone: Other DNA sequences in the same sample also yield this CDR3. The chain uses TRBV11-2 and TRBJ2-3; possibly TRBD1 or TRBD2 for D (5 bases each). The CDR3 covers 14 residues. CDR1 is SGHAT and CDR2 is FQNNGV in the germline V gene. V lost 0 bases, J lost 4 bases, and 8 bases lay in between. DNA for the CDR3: TGTGCCAGCAGCTTAGATCGGGGCTCAGATACGCAGTATTTT. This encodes CASSLDRGSDTQYF.

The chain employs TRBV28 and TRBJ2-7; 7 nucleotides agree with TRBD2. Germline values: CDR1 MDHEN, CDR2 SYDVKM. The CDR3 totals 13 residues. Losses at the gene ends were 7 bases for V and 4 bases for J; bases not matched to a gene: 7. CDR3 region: CASTAGDSYEQYF. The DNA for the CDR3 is TGTGCCAGCACCGCGGGAGACTCATACGAGCAGTACTTC. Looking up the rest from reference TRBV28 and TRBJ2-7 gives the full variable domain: DVKVTQSSRYLVKRTGEKVFLECVQDMDHENMFWYRQDPGLGLRLIYFSYDVKMKEKGDIPEGYSVSREKKERFSLILESASTNQTSMYLCASTAGDSYEQYFGPGTRLTVT.

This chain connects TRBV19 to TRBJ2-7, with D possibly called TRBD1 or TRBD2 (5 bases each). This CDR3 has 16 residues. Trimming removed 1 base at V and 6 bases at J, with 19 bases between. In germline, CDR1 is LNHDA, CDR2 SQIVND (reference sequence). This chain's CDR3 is CASSIGPGAIGGEQYF. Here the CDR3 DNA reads TGTGCCAGTAGTATAGGCCCCGGGGCCATAGGCGGCGAGCAGTACTTC.

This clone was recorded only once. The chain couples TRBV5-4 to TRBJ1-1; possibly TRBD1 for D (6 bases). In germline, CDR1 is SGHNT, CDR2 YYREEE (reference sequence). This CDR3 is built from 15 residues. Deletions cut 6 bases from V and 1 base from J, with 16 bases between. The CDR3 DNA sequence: TGTGCCAGCACCCTGGGGGGGGCAGGGAACACTGAAGCTTTCTTT. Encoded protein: CASTLGGAGNTEAFF. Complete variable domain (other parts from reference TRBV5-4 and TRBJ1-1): ETGVTQSPTHLIKTRGQQVTLRCSSQSGHNTVSWYQQALGQGPQFIFQYYREEENGRGNFPPRFSGLQFPNYSSELNVNALELDDSALYLCASTLGGAGNTEAFFGQGTRLTVV.

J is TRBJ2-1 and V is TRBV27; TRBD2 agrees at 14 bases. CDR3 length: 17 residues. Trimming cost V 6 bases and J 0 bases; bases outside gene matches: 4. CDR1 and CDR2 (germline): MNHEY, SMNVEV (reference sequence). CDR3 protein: CASSSGTSGSSYNEQFF. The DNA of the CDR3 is TGTGCCAGCAGCTCGGGGACTAGCGGGAGCTCCTACAATGAGCAGTTCTTC.

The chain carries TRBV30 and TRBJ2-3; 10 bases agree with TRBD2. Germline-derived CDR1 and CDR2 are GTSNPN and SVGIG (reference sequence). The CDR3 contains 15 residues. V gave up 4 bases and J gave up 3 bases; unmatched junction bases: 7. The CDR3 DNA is TGTGCCTGGAATCCTAGCGGGAGAGGAACAGATACGCAGTATTTT. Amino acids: CAWNPSGRGTDTQYF.

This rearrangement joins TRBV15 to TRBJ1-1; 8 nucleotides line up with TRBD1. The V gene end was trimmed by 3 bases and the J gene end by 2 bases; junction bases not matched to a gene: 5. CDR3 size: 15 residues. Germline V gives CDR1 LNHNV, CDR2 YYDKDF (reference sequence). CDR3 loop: CATSSGRGLNTEAFF. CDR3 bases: TGTGCCACCAGCAGCGGCAGGGGGCTAAACACTGAAGCTTTCTTT. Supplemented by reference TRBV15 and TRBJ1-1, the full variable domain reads DAMVIQNPRYQVTQFGKPVTLSCSQTLNHNVMYWYQQKSSQAPKLLFHYYDKDFNNEADTPDNFQSRRPNTSFCFLDIRSPGLGDTAMYLCATSSGRGLNTEAFFGQGTRLTVV.

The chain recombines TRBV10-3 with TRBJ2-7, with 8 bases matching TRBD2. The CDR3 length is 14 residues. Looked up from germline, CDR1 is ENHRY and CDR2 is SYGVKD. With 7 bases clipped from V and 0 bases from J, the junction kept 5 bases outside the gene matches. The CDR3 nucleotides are TGTGCCATCACCGGGACTAGGCCCTCCTACGAGCAGTACTTC. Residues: CAITGTRPSYEQYF.

CDR3 coding DNA: TGTGCCAGCAGTTTATTTAGGTCTAGCGGGAGTCAGACCCAGTACTTC. Translation: CASSLFRSSGSQTQYF. This chain connects TRBV28 to TRBJ2-5, with 10 bases fitting TRBD2. J gave up 6 bases and V 1 base, and 8 bases lay outside the gene matches. This CDR3 spans 16 amino acids. Looked up from germline, CDR1 is MDHEN and CDR2 is SYDVKM.

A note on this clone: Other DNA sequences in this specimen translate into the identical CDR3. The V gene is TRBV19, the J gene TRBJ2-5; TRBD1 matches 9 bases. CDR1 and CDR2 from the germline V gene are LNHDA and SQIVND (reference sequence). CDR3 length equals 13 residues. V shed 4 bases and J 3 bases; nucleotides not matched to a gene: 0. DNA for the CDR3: TGTGCCAGTAGTAGGGACAGGGAAGAGACCCAGTACTTC. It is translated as CASSRDREETQYF. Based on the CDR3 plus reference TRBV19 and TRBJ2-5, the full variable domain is DGGITQSPKYLFRKEGQNVTLSCEQNLNHDAMYWYRQDPGQGLRLIYYSQIVNDFQKGDIAEGYSVSREKKESFPLTVTSAQKNPTAFYLCASSRDREETQYFGPGTRLLVL.

DNA for the CDR3: TGTGCCAGCAGCTTCGGGGTAGCGGGTCGCCTGGGAAACACCATATATTTT. It translates to CASSFGVAGRLGNTIYF. J is TRBJ1-3 and V is TRBV11-2; D call uncertain. The length of the CDR3 is 17 residues. V lost 3 bases and J 4 bases, leaving 19 bases between the germline ends. Germline V gene sequence: CDR1 SGHAT, CDR2 FQNNGV.

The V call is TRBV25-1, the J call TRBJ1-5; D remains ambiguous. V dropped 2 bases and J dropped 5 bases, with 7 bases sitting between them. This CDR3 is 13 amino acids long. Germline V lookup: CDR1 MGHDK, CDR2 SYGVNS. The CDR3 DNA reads TGTGCCAGCAGTGAAAATACCTATCAGCCCCAGCATTTT. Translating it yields CASSENTYQPQHF.